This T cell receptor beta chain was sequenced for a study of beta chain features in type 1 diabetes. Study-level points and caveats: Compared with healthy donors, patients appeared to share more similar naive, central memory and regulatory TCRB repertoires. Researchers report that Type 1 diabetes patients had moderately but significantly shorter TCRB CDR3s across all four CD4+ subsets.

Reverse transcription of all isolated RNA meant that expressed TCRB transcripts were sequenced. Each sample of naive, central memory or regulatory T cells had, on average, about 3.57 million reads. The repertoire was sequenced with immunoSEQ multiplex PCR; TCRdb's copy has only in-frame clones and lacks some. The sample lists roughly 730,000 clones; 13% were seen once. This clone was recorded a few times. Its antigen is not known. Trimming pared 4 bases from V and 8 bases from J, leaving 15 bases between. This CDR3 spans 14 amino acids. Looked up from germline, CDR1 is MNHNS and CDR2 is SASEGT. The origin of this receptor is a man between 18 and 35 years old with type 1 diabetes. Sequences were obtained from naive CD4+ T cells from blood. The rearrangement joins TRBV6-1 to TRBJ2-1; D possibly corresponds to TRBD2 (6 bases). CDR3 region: CASSGLPGVDEQFF. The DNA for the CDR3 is TGTGCCAGCAGTGGACTACCGGGGGTCGATGAGCAGTTCTTC.